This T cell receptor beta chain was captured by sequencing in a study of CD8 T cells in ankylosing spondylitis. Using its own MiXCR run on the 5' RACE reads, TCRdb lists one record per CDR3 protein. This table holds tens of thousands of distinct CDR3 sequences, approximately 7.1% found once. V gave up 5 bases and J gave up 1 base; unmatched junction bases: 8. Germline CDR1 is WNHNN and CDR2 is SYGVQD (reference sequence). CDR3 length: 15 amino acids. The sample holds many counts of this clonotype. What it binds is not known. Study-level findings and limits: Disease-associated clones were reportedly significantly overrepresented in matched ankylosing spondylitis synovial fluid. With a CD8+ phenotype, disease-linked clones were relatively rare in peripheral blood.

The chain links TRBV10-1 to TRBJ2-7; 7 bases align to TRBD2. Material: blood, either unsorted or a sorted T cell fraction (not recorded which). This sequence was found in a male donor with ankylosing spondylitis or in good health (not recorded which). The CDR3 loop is CASSSPTGGSYEQYF. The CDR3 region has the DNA TGCGCCAGCAGTTCCCCAACGGGAGGTTCCTACGAGCAGTACTTC.